The following is a T cell receptor (beta chain) sequence with its context. Its antigen is as yet unknown. TCRdb keeps only in-frame clones here, not all; method: immunoSEQ multiplex PCR. The table lists 150,000 to 200,000 clones, approximately 90% of them singletons. Doses given second, at about 4 or about 12 weeks, were pooled. The data derive from a study of T cell responses to AZD1222 COVID-19 vaccine. Study-wide findings and caveats: Recipients of AZD1222 seropositive at baseline numbered only five or six. Spike-spanning, vaccine-associated CD4 TCRs were dominant at 160-218 and 743-854. Nearly half of the spike-specific TCRs reportedly recognize variant regions that carry no mutations.

The CDR3 consists of 19 residues. V lost 1 base and J lost 0; bases outside the gene matches: 8. Germline V gives CDR1 SGHVS, CDR2 FNYEAQ. The sample consisted of peripheral blood, taken 28 days after the second AZD1222 dose. The receptor was derived from an adult who received the AZD1222 COVID-19 vaccine. The rearrangement links TRBV7-6 to TRBJ2-3, with 12 positions matching TRBD2. CDR3 DNA: TGTGCCAGCAGCTTAGGCATGGGACTAGCGGGTTCTAGCACAGATACGCAGTATTTT. Translated: CASSLGMGLAGSSTDTQYF.